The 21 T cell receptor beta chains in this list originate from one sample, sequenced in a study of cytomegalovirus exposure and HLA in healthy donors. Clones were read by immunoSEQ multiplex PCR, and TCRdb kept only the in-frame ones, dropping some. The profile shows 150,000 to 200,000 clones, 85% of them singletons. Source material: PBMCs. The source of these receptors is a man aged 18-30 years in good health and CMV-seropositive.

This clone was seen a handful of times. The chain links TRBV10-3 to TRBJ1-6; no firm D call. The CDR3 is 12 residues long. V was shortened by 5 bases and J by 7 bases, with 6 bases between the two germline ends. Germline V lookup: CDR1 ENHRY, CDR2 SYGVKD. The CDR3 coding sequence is TGTGCCATCAGTTCGGGGAATTCACCCCTCCACTTT. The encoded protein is CAISSGNSPLHF.

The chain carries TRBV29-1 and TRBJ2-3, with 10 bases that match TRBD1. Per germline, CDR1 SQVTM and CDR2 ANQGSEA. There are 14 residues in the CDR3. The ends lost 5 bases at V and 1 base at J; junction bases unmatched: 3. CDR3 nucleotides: TGCAGCGTTTCCGGGACAGGGGGCACAGATACGCAGTATTTT. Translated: CSVSGTGGTDTQYF.

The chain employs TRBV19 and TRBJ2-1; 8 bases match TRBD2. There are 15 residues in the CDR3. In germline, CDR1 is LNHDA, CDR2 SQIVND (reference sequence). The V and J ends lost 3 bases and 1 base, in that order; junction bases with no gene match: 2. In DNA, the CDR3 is TGTGCCAGTAGTATCCAGCGGGGGTCCTACAATGAGCAGTTCTTC. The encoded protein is CASSIQRGSYNEQFF.

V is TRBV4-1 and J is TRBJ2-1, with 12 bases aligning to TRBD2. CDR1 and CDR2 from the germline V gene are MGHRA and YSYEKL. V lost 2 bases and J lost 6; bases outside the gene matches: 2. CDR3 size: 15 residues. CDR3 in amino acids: CASSQPTSGSNEQFF. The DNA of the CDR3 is TGCGCCAGCAGCCAACCGACTAGCGGGAGCAATGAGCAGTTCTTC.

CDR3 amino acids: CASSLSRNQPQHF. The DNA for the CDR3 is TGTGCCAGCAGTTTATCGAGAAATCAGCCCCAGCATTTT. The chain couples TRBV27 to TRBJ1-5, with no clear D. The CDR3 has 13 amino acids. V was cut by 0 bases and J by 4 bases, with 4 bases left in between. Germline values: CDR1 MNHEY, CDR2 SMNVEV (reference sequence).

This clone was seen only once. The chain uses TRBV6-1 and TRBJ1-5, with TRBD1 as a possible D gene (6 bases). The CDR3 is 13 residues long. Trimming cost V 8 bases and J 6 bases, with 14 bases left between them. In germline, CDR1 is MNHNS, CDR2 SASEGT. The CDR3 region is CASGGGGGQPQHF. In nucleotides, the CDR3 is TGTGCCAGCGGGGGGGGAGGGGGTCAGCCCCAGCATTTT.

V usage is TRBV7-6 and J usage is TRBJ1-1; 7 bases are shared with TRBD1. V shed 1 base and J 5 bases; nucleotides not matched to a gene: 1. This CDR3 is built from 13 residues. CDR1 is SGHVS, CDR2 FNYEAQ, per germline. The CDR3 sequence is CASSLEQGTEAFF. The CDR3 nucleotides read TGTGCCAGCAGCTTAGAACAGGGGACTGAAGCTTTCTTT.

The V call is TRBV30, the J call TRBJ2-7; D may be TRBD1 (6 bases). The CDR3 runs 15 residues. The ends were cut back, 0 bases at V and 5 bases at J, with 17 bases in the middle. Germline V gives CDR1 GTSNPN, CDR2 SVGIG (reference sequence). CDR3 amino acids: CAWSVGSGDYHEQYF. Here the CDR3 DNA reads TGTGCCTGGAGTGTTGGGTCAGGGGATTACCACGAGCAGTACTTC.

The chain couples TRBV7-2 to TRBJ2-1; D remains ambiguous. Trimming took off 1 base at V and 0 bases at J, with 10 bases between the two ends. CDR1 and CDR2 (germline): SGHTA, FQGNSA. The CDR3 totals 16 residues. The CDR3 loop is CASSLELVSSYNEQFF. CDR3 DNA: TGTGCCAGCAGCTTAGAACTGGTTAGCTCCTACAATGAGCAGTTCTTC. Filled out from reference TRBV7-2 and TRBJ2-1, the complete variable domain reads GAGVSQSPSNKVTEKGKDVELRCDPISGHTALYWYRQSLGQGLEFLIYFQGNSAPDKSGLPSDRFSAERTGGSVSTLTIQRTQQEDSAVYLCASSLELVSSYNEQFFGPGTRLTVL.

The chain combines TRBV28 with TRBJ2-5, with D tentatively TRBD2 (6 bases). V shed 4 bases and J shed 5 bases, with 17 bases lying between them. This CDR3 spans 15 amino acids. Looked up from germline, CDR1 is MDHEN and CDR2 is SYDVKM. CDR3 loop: CASSSQREFRETQYF. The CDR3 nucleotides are TGTGCCAGCAGTTCCCAACGGGAGTTCCGGGAGACCCAGTACTTC.

This chain's CDR3 is CASRARVNTEAFF. CDR3 coding DNA: TGTGCCAGCAGGGCGAGGGTAAACACTGAAGCTTTCTTT. This rearrangement joins TRBV7-9 to TRBJ1-1; D gene unclear. The V gene lost 6 bases and the J gene lost 2 bases, with 10 bases spanning the gap. The CDR3 loop spans 13 amino acids. The germline V gene has CDR1 SEHNR and CDR2 FQNEAQ (reference sequence).

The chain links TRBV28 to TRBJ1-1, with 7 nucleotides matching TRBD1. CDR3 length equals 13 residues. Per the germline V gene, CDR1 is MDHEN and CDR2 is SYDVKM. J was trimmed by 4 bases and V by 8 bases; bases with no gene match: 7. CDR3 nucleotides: TGTGCCAGCTGCGAACAGGGGAGCACTGAAGCTTTCTTT. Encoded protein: CASCEQGSTEAFF.

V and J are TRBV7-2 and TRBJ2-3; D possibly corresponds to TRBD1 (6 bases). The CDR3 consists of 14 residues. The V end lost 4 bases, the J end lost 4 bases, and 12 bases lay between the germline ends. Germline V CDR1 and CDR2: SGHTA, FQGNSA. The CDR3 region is CASSYLDSPDTQYF. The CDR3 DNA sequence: TGTGCCAGCAGCTACCTGGACAGTCCAGATACGCAGTATTTT.

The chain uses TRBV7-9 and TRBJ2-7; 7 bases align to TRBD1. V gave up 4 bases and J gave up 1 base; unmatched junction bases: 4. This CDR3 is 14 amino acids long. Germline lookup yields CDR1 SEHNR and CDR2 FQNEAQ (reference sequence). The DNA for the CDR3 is TGTGCCAGCAGCTCCGACAGGGTTTCCTACGAGCAGTACTTC. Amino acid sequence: CASSSDRVSYEQYF.

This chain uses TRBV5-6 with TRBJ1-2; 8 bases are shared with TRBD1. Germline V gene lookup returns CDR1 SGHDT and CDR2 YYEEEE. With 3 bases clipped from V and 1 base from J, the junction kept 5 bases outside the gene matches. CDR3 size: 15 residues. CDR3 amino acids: CASSSRDRINYGYTF. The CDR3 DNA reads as TGTGCCAGCAGCTCCCGGGACAGGATTAACTATGGCTACACCTTC.

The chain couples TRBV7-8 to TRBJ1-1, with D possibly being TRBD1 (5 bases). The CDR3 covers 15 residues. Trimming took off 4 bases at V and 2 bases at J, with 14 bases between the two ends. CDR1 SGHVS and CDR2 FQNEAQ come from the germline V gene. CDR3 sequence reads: CASSSRLQGNTEAFF. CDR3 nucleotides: TGTGCCAGCAGCTCCCGTCTTCAGGGTAACACTGAAGCTTTCTTT.

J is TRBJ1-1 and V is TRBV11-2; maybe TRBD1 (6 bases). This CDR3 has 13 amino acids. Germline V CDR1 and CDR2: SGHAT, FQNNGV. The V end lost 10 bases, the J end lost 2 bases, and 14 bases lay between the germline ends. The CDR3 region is CATRGGGNTEAFF. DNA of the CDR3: TGTGCCACCCGGGGAGGGGGTAACACTGAAGCTTTCTTT.

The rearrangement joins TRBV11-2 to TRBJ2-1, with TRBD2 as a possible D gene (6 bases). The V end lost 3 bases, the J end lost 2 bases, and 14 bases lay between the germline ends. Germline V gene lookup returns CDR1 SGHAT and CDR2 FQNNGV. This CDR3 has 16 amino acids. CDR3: CASSFSGYPPYNEQFF. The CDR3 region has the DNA TGTGCCAGCAGCTTCAGCGGGTATCCGCCCTACAATGAGCAGTTCTTC. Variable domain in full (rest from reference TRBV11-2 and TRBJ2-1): EAGVAQSPRYKIIEKRQSVAFWCNPISGHATLYWYQQILGQGPKLLIQFQNNGVVDDSQLPKDRFSAERLKGVDSTLKIQPAKLEDSAVYLCASSFSGYPPYNEQFFGPGTRLTVL.

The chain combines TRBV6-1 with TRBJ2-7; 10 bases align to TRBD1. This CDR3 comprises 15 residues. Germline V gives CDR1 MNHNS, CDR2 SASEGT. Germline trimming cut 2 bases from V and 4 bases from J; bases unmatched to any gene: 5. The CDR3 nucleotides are TGTGCCAGCAGTGAATGGGGGGGACAGGGGTACGAGCAGTACTTC. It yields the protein CASSEWGGQGYEQYF.

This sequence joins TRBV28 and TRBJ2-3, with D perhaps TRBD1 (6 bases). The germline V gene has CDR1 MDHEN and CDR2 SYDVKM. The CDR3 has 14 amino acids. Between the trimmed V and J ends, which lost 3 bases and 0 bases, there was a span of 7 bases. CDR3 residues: CASSFGQSTDTQYF. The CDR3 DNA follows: TGTGCCAGCAGTTTCGGACAGAGCACAGATACGCAGTATTTT. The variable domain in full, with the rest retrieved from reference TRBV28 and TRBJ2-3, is DVKVTQSSRYLVKRTGEKVFLECVQDMDHENMFWYRQDPGLGLRLIYFSYDVKMKEKGDIPEGYSVSREKKERFSLILESASTNQTSMYLCASSFGQSTDTQYFGPGTRLTVL.

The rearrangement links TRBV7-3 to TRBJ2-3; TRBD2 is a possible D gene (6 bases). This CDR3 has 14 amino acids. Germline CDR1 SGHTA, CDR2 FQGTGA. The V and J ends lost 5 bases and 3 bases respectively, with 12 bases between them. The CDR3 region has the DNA TGTGCCAGCAGCCTAGGAGGGCCGACAGATACGCAGTATTTT. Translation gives CASSLGGPTDTQYF.